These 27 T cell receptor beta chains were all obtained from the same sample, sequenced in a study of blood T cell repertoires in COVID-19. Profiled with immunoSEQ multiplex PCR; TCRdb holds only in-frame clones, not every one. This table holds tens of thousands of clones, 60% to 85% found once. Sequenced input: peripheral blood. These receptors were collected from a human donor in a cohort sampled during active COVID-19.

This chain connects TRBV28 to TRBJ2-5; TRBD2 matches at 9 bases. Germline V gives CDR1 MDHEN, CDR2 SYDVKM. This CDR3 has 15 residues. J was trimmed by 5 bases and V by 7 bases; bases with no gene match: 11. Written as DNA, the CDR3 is TGTGCCAGCATCCCGGGCGGGAGGGCAAGGGAGACCCAGTACTTC. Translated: CASIPGGRARETQYF.

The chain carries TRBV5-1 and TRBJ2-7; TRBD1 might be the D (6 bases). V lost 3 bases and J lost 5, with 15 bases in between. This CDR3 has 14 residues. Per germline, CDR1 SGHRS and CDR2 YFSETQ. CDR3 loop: CASSWGVGDNEQYF. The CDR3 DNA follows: TGCGCCAGCAGCTGGGGAGTGGGGGACAACGAGCAGTACTTC.

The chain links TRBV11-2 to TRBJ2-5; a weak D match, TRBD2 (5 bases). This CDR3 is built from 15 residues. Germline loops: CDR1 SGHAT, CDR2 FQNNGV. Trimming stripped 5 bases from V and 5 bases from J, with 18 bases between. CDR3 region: CASSKNQIRGETQYF. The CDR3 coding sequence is TGTGCCAGCAGCAAGAACCAGATCCGAGGGGAGACCCAGTACTTC. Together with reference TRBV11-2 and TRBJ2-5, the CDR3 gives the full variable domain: EAGVAQSPRYKIIEKRQSVAFWCNPISGHATLYWYQQILGQGPKLLIQFQNNGVVDDSQLPKDRFSAERLKGVDSTLKIQPAKLEDSAVYLCASSKNQIRGETQYFGPGTRLLVL.

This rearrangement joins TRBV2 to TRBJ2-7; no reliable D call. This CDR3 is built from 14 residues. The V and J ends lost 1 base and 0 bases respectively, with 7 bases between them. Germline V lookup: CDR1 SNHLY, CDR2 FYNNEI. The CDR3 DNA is TGTGCCAGCAGTGAAGGGGCAAGCTCCTACGAGCAGTACTTC. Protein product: CASSEGASSYEQYF.

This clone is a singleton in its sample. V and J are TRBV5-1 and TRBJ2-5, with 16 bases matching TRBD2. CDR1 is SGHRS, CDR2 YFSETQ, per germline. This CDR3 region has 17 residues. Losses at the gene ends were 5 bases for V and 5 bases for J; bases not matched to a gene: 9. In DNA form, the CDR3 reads TGCGCCAGCAGGCCGGGACTAGCGGGAGGGCCGGTGGAGACCCAGTACTTC. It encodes CASRPGLAGGPVETQYF.

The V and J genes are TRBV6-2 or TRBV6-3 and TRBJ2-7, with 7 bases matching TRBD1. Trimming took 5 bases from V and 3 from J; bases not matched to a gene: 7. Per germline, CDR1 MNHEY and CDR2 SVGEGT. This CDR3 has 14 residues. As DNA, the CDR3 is TGTGCCAGCAGTAAGACAGGGACGCGCTACGAGCAGTACTTC. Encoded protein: CASSKTGTRYEQYF.

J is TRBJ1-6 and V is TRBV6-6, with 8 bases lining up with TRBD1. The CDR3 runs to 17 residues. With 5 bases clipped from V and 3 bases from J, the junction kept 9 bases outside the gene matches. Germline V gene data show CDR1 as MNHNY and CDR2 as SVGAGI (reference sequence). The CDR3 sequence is CASSPSDRADYNSPLHF. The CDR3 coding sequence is TGTGCCAGCAGTCCATCGGACAGGGCTGACTATAATTCACCCCTCCACTTT.

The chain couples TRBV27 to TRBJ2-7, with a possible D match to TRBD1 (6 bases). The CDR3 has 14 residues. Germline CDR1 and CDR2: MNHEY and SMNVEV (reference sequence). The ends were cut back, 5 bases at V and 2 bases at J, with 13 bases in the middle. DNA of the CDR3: TGTGCCAGCAGTGAACAGACAGGTCCCTACGAGCAGTACTTC. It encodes CASSEQTGPYEQYF.

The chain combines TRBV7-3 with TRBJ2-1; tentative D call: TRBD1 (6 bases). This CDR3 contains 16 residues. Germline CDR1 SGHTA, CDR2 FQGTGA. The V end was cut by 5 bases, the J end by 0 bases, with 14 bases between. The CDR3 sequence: CASSLRQASSYNEQFF. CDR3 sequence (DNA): TGTGCCAGCAGCCTGAGACAGGCGAGCTCCTACAATGAGCAGTTCTTC.

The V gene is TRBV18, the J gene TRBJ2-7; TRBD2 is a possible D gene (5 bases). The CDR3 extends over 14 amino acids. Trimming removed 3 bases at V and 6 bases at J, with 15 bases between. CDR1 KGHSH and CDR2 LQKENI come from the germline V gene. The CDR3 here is CASSPADGDGEQYF. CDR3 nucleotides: TGTGCCAGCTCACCCGCGGACGGGGATGGCGAGCAGTACTTC.

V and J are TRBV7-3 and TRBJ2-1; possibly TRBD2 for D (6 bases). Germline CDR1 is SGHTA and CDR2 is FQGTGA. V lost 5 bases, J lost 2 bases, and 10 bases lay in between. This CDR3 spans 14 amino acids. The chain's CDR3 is CASSETRTYNEQFF. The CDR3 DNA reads TGTGCCAGCAGCGAGACTAGAACCTACAATGAGCAGTTCTTC.

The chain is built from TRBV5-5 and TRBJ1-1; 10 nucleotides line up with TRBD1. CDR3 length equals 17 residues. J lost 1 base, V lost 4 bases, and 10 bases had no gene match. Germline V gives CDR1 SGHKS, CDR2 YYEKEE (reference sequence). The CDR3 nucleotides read TGTGCCAGCAGCCGTTTGGGGACAGGGGCCACGAACACTGAAGCTTTCTTT. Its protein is CASSRLGTGATNTEAFF.

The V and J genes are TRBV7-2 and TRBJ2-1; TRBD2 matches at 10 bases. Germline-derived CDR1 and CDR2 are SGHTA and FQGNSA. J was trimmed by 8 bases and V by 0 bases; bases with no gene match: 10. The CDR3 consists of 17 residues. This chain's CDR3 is CASSLAVSSGSSHEQFF. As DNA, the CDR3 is TGTGCCAGCAGCTTAGCTGTGTCTAGCGGGAGTTCCCATGAGCAGTTCTTC.

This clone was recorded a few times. The CDR3 sequence: CASSQGLGTYEQYF. The DNA for the CDR3 is TGTGCCAGCTCCCAGGGACTCGGAACCTACGAGCAGTACTTC. The chain carries TRBV18 and TRBJ2-7; D possibly corresponds to TRBD2 (6 bases). The CDR3 loop spans 14 amino acids. Trimming removed 6 bases from V and 2 bases from J, with 14 bases in between. Germline CDR1 reads KGHSH; CDR2 reads LQKENI.

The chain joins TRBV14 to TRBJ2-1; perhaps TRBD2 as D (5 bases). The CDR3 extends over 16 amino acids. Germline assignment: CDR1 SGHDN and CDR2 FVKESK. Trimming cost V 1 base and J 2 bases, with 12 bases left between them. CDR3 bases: TGTGCCAGCAGCCAAGCCGGCCGGGGTCCCTACAATGAGCAGTTCTTC. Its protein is CASSQAGRGPYNEQFF.

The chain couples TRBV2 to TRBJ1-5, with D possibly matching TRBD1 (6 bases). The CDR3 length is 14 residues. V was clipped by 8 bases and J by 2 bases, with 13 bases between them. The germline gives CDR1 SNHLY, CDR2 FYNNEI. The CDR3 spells CASQGGGGNQPQHF. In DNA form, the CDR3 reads TGTGCCAGCCAGGGAGGGGGAGGCAATCAGCCCCAGCATTTT.

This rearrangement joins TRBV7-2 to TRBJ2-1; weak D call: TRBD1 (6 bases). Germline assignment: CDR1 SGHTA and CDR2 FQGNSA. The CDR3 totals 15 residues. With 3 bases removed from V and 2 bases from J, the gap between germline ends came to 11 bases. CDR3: CASSFRAGAYNEQFF. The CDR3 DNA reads TGTGCCAGCAGCTTTCGGGCAGGGGCCTACAATGAGCAGTTCTTC.

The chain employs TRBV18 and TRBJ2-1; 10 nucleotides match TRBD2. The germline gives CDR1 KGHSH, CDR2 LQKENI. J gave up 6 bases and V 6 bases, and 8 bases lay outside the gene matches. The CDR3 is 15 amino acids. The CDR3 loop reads CASSLRQREGNEQFF. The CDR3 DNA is TGTGCCAGCTCTCTTAGGCAGCGGGAGGGCAATGAGCAGTTCTTC.

CDR3 nucleotides: TGTGCCAGCAGCCAAGGACTAGGGTCAGAGGAAAAACTGTTTTTT. It translates to CASSQGLGSEEKLFF. The chain joins TRBV4-2 to TRBJ1-4; D uncertain. The CDR3 is 15 amino acids. Germline V CDR1 and CDR2: LGHNA, YNFKEQ. Deletions cut 1 base from V and 8 bases from J, with 14 bases between.

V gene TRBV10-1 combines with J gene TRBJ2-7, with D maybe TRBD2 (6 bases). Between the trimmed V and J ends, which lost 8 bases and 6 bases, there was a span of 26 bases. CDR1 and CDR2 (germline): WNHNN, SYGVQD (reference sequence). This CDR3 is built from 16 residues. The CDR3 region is CASRSQGWRERSEQYF. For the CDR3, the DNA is TGCGCCAGCCGAAGTCAAGGGTGGAGGGAGAGGTCCGAGCAGTACTTC.

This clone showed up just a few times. CDR3 nucleotides: TGTGCCGTCACAGGGGGTCACTACGAGCAGTACTTC. Translating gives CAVTGGHYEQYF. This chain links TRBV7-6 with TRBJ2-7, with 8 bases matching TRBD1. From germline, CDR1 is SGHVS and CDR2 FNYEAQ. The CDR3 covers 12 residues. After removal of 11 bases from V and 3 bases from J, the junction contained 6 bases not matched to a gene. Full variable domain (remainder filled in from reference TRBV7-6 and TRBJ2-7): GAGVSQSPRYKVTKRGQDVALRCDPISGHVSLYWYRQALGQGPEFLTYFNYEAQQDKSGLPNDRFSAERPEGSISTLTIQRTEQRDSAMYRCAVTGGHYEQYFGPGTRLTVT.

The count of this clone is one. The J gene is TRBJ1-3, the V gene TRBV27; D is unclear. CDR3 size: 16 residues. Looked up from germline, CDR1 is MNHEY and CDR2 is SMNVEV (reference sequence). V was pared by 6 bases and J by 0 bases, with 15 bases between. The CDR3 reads CASSYSGISSGNTIYF. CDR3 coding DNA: TGTGCCAGCAGCTACTCGGGGATCAGCTCTGGAAACACCATATATTTT.

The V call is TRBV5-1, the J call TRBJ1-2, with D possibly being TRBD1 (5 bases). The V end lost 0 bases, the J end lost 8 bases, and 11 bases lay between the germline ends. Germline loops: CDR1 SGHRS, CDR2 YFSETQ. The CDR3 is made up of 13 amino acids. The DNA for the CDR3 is TGCGCCAGCAGCTTGGGGGCAGGGTCAGGCTACACCTTC. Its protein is CASSLGAGSGYTF.

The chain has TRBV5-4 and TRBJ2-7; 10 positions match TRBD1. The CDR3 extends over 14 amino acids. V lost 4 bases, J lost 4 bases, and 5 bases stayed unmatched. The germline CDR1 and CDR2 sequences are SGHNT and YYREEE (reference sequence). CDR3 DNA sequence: TGTGCCAGCAGCGGCCGGGACAGGGGTTACGAGCAGTACTTC. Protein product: CASSGRDRGYEQYF.

Here the CDR3 DNA reads TGTGCCAGCAGCTTCTCGGGTCCCGGGGAGCTGTTTTTT. It specifies CASSFSGPGELFF. The genes are TRBV12-3 or TRBV12-4 and TRBJ2-2; D call uncertain. CDR3 size: 13 residues. V lost 6 bases and J 6 bases, leaving 11 bases between the germline ends.

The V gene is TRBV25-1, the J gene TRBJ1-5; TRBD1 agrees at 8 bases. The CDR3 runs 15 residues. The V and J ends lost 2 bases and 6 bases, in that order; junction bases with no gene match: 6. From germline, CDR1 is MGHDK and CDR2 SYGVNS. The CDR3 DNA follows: TGTGCCAGCAGTGAAGCTCCAGGGGGCGGTCAGCCCCAGCATTTT. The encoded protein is CASSEAPGGGQPQHF.

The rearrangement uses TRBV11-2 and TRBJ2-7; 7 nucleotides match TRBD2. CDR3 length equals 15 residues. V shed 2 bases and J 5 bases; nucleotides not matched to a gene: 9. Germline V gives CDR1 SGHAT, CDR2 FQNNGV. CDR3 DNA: TGTGCCAGCAGCTTATGGGAGGGGCCCTTGAACGAGCAGTACTTC. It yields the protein CASSLWEGPLNEQYF.